The 18 T cell receptor beta chains in this list originate from one sample, sequenced in a study of blood T cells in healthy people across ages (dated by TCRdb to the mid-2010s). Preparation of the library involved 5' RACE. The data were produced on an Illumina HiSeq 2500. A second PCR of roughly 7 to 11 cycles was performed with a sample-barcoded 5' primer and a J-beta primer mix. The raw public reads went through TCRdb reprocessing: fastp at Q25, MiXCR clone calling, in-frame beta chains kept. Under each unique CDR3 protein, matching rows form one entry showing the most common genes and DNA. This sample is represented by roughly 1,300,000 distinct CDR3 sequences; approximately 59% of them were singletons. The leading ten clones occupy over 5.5% of the sample. The sample was blood. The origin of the receptors is a man younger than 35 in good health.

Comment on this clonotype: An end of the junction does not agree with germline; a read error may underlie this. The gene calls are TRBV29-1 and TRBJ2-3; 8 nucleotides agree with TRBD2. The CDR3 consists of 16 residues. Germline V gene data show CDR1 as SQVTM and CDR2 as ANQGSEA. The CDR3 nucleotides are TGCAGCGTTGACTGGGGGGACGGGGGGGCGGAAGATATGCAGTATTTT. Translation gives CSVDWGDGGAEDMQYF.

The J gene is TRBJ2-1, the V gene TRBV5-4; D possibly uses TRBD1 or TRBD2 (5 bases each). The J call could be wrong; TRBJ2-7 is a better fit for the DNA end. The V gene's germline CDR1 is SGHNT and CDR2 YYREEE (reference sequence). CDR3 length: 17 residues. The CDR3 DNA reads as TGTGCCAGCAGCTTGGCCTTGGGACCCAGCTTGTCTGGCGAGCAGTACTTC. Translating gives CASSLALGPSLSGEQYF.

The CDR3: CASSPRSGADLLTSTDTQYF. CDR3 in DNA: TGCGCCAGCAGCCCTCGATCGGGGGCGGACCTCCTGACTAGCACAGATACGCAGTATTTT. The genes are TRBV4-1 and TRBJ2-3; D is tentatively TRBD1 or TRBD2 (6 bases each). Germline loops: CDR1 MGHRA, CDR2 YSYEKL. The germline V and J ends were trimmed by 4 bases and 0 bases, with 26 bases remaining between them. The CDR3 contains 20 residues.

About this clonotype itself: One end of the junction is discordant with germline, which a read error may explain. The rearrangement uses TRBV29-1 and TRBJ2-3; 7 bases fit TRBD2. Germline V gene data show CDR1 as SQVTM and CDR2 as ANQGSEA. This CDR3 is 14 amino acids long. This CDR3 reads CSVEDFYAGDAQYF. The CDR3 region has the DNA TGCAGCGTTGAAGATTTCTACGCGGGAGATGCGCAGTATTTT.

This rearrangement joins TRBV11-2 to TRBJ1-2, with D perhaps TRBD1 (5 bases). This CDR3 has 13 residues. The V end was cut by 0 bases, the J end by 6 bases, with 8 bases between. Germline CDR1 and CDR2: SGHAT and FQNNGV. CDR3 nucleotides: TGTGCCAGCAGCTTAGAGGGGACGGATGGCTACACCTTC. Its translation is CASSLEGTDGYTF.

V is TRBV25-1 and J is TRBJ2-4; 10 nucleotides agree with TRBD1. The CDR3 totals 14 residues. Unmatched junction bases numbered 9, after V lost 3 bases and J lost 13 bases. CDR1 and CDR2 (germline): MGHDK, SYGVNS. CDR3 sequence reads: CASSEDMGQGKQYF. The DNA for the CDR3 is TGTGCCAGCAGTGAGGATATGGGACAGGGGAAGCAGTACTTC. Full variable domain (remainder filled in from reference TRBV25-1 and TRBJ2-4): EADIYQTPRYLVIGTGKKITLECSQTMGHDKMYWYQQDPGMELHLIHYSYGVNSTEKGDLSSESTVSRIRTEHFPLTLESARPSHTSQYLCASSEDMGQGKQYFGAGTRLSVL.

This clonotype was picked up one time. This chain joins TRBV10-2 and TRBJ2-7; D gene unclear. Germline-derived CDR1 and CDR2 are WSHSY and SAAADI. V lost 6 bases and J 2 bases, leaving 17 bases between the germline ends. This CDR3 has 15 residues. DNA for the CDR3: TGCGCCAGCAGAGACGACGGAACACACCCCTACGAGCAGTACTTC. Encoded protein: CASRDDGTHPYEQYF.

The chain has TRBV4-1 and TRBJ2-5, with TRBD1 matching over 7 bases. Gene TRBJ2-7 matches the end of the DNA better, so the J call may be wrong. CDR3 length: 14 amino acids. CDR1 is MGHRA and CDR2 is YSYEKL in the germline V gene. The CDR3 DNA reads TGCGCCAGCAGCCAAGGACAGGGAATGTACGAGCAGTACTTC. Amino acid sequence: CASSQGQGMYEQYF.

The CDR3 coding sequence is TGCAGCGTTGAGCTTACTAGCAGCGAGCAGTACTTC. This codes for CSVELTSSEQYF. The gene calls are TRBV29-1 and TRBJ2-4, with D possibly matching TRBD2 (6 bases). TRBJ2-7 explains the end of the DNA better; the J call may be wrong. The CDR3 is 12 residues long. CDR1 is SQVTM, CDR2 ANQGSEA, per germline.

There are a few counts of this clonotype. The chain is built from TRBV5-6 and TRBJ2-3, with 10 bases fitting TRBD1. CDR1 is SGHDT and CDR2 is YYEEEE in the germline V gene. V trimming: 4 bases; J trimming: 2 bases; junction bases outside the gene matches: 4. CDR3 length equals 15 residues. In DNA, the CDR3 is TGTGCCAGCAGCGTGACAGGGGGCGCCACAGATACGCAGTATTTT. Translation: CASSVTGGATDTQYF.

The chain joins TRBV7-9 to TRBJ1-1, with no clear D. This CDR3 has 16 residues. Deletions cut 5 bases from V and 4 bases from J, with 20 bases between. The germline V gene encodes CDR1 SEHNR and CDR2 FQNEAQ (reference sequence). In DNA form, the CDR3 reads TGTGCCAGCAGCCCGAGGCGGGGAGGAATTGGCACTGAAGCTTTCTTT. Residues: CASSPRRGGIGTEAFF.

This clonotype was detected only a few times. This chain connects TRBV29-1 to TRBJ2-1, with 9 bases lining up with TRBD1. After removal of 6 bases from V and 8 bases from J, the junction contained 11 bases not matched to a gene. CDR3 size: 14 residues. CDR1 is SQVTM and CDR2 is ANQGSEA in the germline V gene. CDR3 residues: CSVGGTGTPYEQFF. The CDR3 DNA reads as TGCAGCGTGGGGGGGACAGGGACTCCGTATGAGCAGTTCTTC.

This clonotype was picked up a small number of times. The chain employs TRBV4-2 and TRBJ2-4; D unresolved. Germline CDR1 LGHNA, CDR2 YNFKEQ. Trimming cost V 0 bases and J 7 bases, with 16 bases left between them. CDR3 size: 16 residues. In DNA form, the CDR3 reads TGTGCCAGCAGCCAAGATGAGTTTTCGGCTCGTAACATTCAGTACTTC. Translated: CASSQDEFSARNIQYF.

The V gene is TRBV20-1, the J gene TRBJ2-5; no clear D. Looked up from germline, CDR1 is DFQATT and CDR2 is SNEGSKA (reference sequence). The CDR3 consists of 14 residues. Trimming removed 4 bases from V and 2 bases from J, with 14 bases in between. The CDR3 spells CSANFFTRQETQYF. CDR3 coding DNA: TGCAGTGCTAATTTTTTCACCCGACAAGAGACCCAGTACTTC.

The V call is TRBV27, the J call TRBJ1-3; no reliable D call. V was shortened by 3 bases and J by 0 bases, with 18 bases between the two germline ends. Germline V lookup: CDR1 MNHEY, CDR2 SMNVEV (reference sequence). This CDR3 is built from 18 residues. The CDR3 sequence is CASSLSMVEYRSGNTIYF. The CDR3 DNA is TGTGCCAGCAGTTTGTCTATGGTGGAGTATCGCTCTGGAAACACCATATATTTT.

This sequence joins TRBV10-3 and TRBJ2-3; D remains ambiguous. Trimming left V 2 bases short and J 2 bases short, with 11 bases between. Germline V gene lookup returns CDR1 ENHRY and CDR2 SYGVKD. The CDR3 has 15 residues. The CDR3 DNA sequence: TGTGCCATCAGTGAGACTACACAAACCACAGATACGCAGTATTTT. It specifies CAISETTQTTDTQYF.

This clonotype has just one count. The chain recombines TRBV6-6 with TRBJ2-3; no reliable D call. From germline, CDR1 is MNHNY and CDR2 SVGAGI (reference sequence). The CDR3 covers 15 residues. Trimming removed 7 bases at V and 1 base at J, with 15 bases between. CDR3 amino acids: CASTRRNGGTDTQYF. CDR3 in DNA: TGTGCCAGCACGCGTCGTAACGGAGGCACAGATACGCAGTATTTT.

The gene calls are TRBV12-3 or TRBV12-4 and TRBJ2-7, with D tentatively TRBD1 (6 bases). Trimming left V 1 base short and J 6 bases short, with 10 bases between. The CDR3 is 13 amino acids. CDR3 DNA: TGTGCCAGCAGTTTAGTGGAGACAGGCGAGCAGTACTTC. Protein sequence: CASSLVETGEQYF.